This entry concerns a single T cell receptor beta chain. Its matching antigen is unknown. The sample is drawn from a study of T cells in Graves' hyperthyroidism and ophthalmopathy. Background on the study: Specimen type is peripheral blood, collected at initial diagnosis prior to any treatment. The study, taken as a whole, reports: Stable hyperthyroidism was separated from ophthalmopathy by a model based on 13 V-J features.

The CDR3 is 15 residues long. V lost 3 bases, J lost 4 bases, and 19 bases lay in between. Germline loops: CDR1 DFQATT, CDR2 SNEGSKA (reference sequence). The CDR3 regions of TCR beta were amplified from RNA transcripts. First-round RT-PCR of the TCR CDR3 relied on the HTBI primer set. TCRdb re-called the multiplex PCR reads with MiXCR, one entry per CDR3 protein. This sample yields a few hundred thousand distinct CDR3 sequences, of which 15% to 19% are seen a single time; less than 9.5% belongs to the top ten. The receptor's source is a woman aged 25 to 45 with Graves' hyperthyroidism. The V call is TRBV20-1, the J call TRBJ2-7; D possibly corresponds to TRBD2 (6 bases). Sequencing was performed on blood. For the CDR3, the DNA is TGCAGTGCTAGTGGAGGGAATGCCCTGTCATACGAGCAGTACTTC. Translated, it gives CSASGGNALSYEQYF.